The clone carrying this T cell receptor beta chain was recorded once. The junction and the germline gene differ at one end; a read error may be behind it. This entry belongs to a study of blood T cell repertoires in COVID-19. The overall study: Some COVID-19 samples were acute and others convalescent; all came from the United States, Italy and Spain. PBMCs, B-cell-depleted T cells, or T cells provided the cDNA or gDNA that made up the material.

The authors' processing: Scientists estimated how many nucleated cells there were by amplifying reference gene primers. Produced via immunoSEQ multiplex PCR; TCRdb's table is partial and in-frame only. For V, J and clone size, that table is used; D and trimming come from the DNA. The sample includes under 200,000 clones, roughly nine tenths of them seen just once. Germline CDR1 SGHTA, CDR2 FQGTGA. The CDR3 totals 13 residues. Sequenced sample: peripheral blood. This sequence joins TRBV7-3 and TRBJ1-1; 8 nucleotides agree with TRBD1. This receptor was taken from a woman in her seventies with acute or convalescent COVID-19. In DNA, the CDR3 is TGTGCCAGCAGCTTAGCCCTCGGACAGGGCCGGATTTTT. The encoded protein is CASSLALGQGRIF. Full variable domain (remainder filled in from reference TRBV7-3 and TRBJ1-1): GAGVSQTPSNKVTEKGKYVELRCDPISGHTALYWYRQSLGQGPEFLIYFQGTGAADDSGLPNDRFFAVRPEGSVSTLKIQRTERGDSAVYLCASSLALGQGRIFGQGTRLTVV.